This entry lists 12 T cell receptor beta chains sequenced from one sample in a study of T-cell reconstitution after alpha-beta-depleted transplantation in children (dated by TCRdb to 2016 to 2017). The library was generated by PCR. Sequenced on an Illumina HiSeq 2500. Molecular barcoding was employed in the preparation of TCR libraries, with unique molecular identifiers being used to normalize TCRbeta repertoire quantification. TCRdb reprocessed the public reads (quality trimming at Q25 with fastp, clone calling with MiXCR) and kept in-frame beta chains. Each CDR3 protein gets just one entry, which takes the most common genes and DNA from the rows behind it. Here the sample has 200,000 to 250,000 distinct CDR3 sequences; 12% occur a single time. Jointly, the top ten make up roughly 2.6% of the sample. Sample: PBMCs from the stem cell graft donor, taken from the stem cell graft. These receptors all stem from a human donor who donated a stem cell graft to a child with acute lymphoblastic leukemia.

The chain employs TRBV30 and TRBJ2-3, with TRBD2 matching over 8 bases. J lost 6 bases, V lost 3 bases, and 5 bases had no gene match. This CDR3 comprises 13 residues. Germline assignment: CDR1 GTSNPN and CDR2 SVGIG (reference sequence). The CDR3 nucleotides read TGTGCCTGGAGAGGACTAGCTGGTGATACGCAGTATTTT. Translation: CAWRGLAGDTQYF.

As for this clonotype: One end of the junction is discordant with germline, which a read error may explain. The chain is built from TRBV19 and TRBJ2-2; perhaps TRBD2 as D (5 bases). The CDR3 has 12 residues. Germline V lookup: CDR1 LNHDA, CDR2 SQIVND (reference sequence). The DNA for the CDR3 is TGTGCCAGTAGTCCCGGTCCTGGGGAGCGGTTTTTT. This encodes CASSPGPGERFF. The full variable domain, its missing parts supplied by reference TRBV19 and TRBJ2-2, is DGGITQSPKYLFRKEGQNVTLSCEQNLNHDAMYWYRQDPGQGLRLIYYSQIVNDFQKGDIAEGYSVSREKKESFPLTVTSAQKNPTAFYLCASSPGPGERFFGEGSRLTVL.

Worth noting for this clonotype: This may be a read error: a much more frequent sequence differs by one nucleotide. V and J are TRBV6-5 and TRBJ2-3; maybe TRBD2 (5 bases). The CDR3 totals 13 residues. V dropped 2 bases and J dropped 10 bases, with 13 bases sitting between them. Germline assignment: CDR1 MNHEY and CDR2 SVGAGI. The CDR3 DNA is TGTGCCAGCAGTTACCTCCCCAACGGGGCGCAGTATTTT. This encodes CASSYLPNGAQYF.

In this sample, this clonotype turned up many times. V usage is TRBV20-1 and J usage is TRBJ2-1; D tentatively reads TRBD1 or TRBD2 (5 bases each). The V gene's germline CDR1 is DFQATT and CDR2 SNEGSKA (reference sequence). This CDR3 comprises 15 residues. Trimming took 3 bases from V and 2 from J, leaving 14 bases between them. CDR3 nucleotides: TGCAGTGCTAGGTGGGACCGCCAAGCCTACAATGAGCAGTTCTTC. Its protein is CSARWDRQAYNEQFF.

This clonotype was seen ten or more times. The V gene is TRBV10-3, the J gene TRBJ1-3, with a weak D call TRBD1 (5 bases). In germline, CDR1 is ENHRY, CDR2 SYGVKD. Between the trimmed V and J ends, which lost 11 bases and 0 bases, there was a span of 11 bases. CDR3 length equals 13 residues. This chain's CDR3 is CAVDQGSGNTIYF. The CDR3 nucleotides read TGTGCCGTCGATCAGGGCTCTGGAAACACCATATATTTT.

This clonotype was recorded many times. The chain employs TRBV20-1 and TRBJ1-2; D ambiguous. The CDR3 length is 12 residues. Germline V gene data show CDR1 as DFQATT and CDR2 as SNEGSKA (reference sequence). The ends were cut back, 3 bases at V and 2 bases at J, with 7 bases in the middle. The CDR3, as DNA: TGCAGTGCTAGTTCTCGGAACTATGGCTACACCTTC. This encodes CSASSRNYGYTF.

This clonotype was detected many times. The chain is built from TRBV4-2 and TRBJ1-2; 9 bases match TRBD1. V trimming: 0 bases; J trimming: 11 bases; junction bases outside the gene matches: 10. The length of the CDR3 is 15 residues. The germline CDR1 and CDR2 sequences are LGHNA and YNFKEQ. CDR3: CASSQDLGTGKVYTF. CDR3 in DNA: TGTGCCAGCAGCCAAGATTTAGGGACAGGGAAAGTGTACACCTTC.

This clonotype came up many times. This rearrangement joins TRBV10-3 to TRBJ1-1; 12 bases are shared with TRBD1. Per the germline V gene, CDR1 is ENHRY and CDR2 is SYGVKD. V trimming: 6 bases; J trimming: 5 bases; junction bases outside the gene matches: 22. This CDR3 region has 20 residues. The DNA of the CDR3 is TGTGCCATCAGATCTGCTGGCGGGACAGGGGGCGCCGATAGGGTGACTGAAGCTTTCTTT. It translates to CAIRSAGGTGGADRVTEAFF.

This clonotype was seen a few times. The CDR3 region has the DNA TGTGCCAGCAGAACGGCGGTATTTGGCTACACCTTC. Translated, it gives CASRTAVFGYTF. The V call is TRBV6-2 or TRBV6-3, the J call TRBJ1-2, with D unresolved. CDR3 length equals 12 residues. Germline V gives CDR1 MNHEY, CDR2 SVGEGT. V was shortened by 6 bases and J by 7 bases, with 12 bases between the two germline ends.

This clonotype was recorded at least ten times. An end of the junction differs from the germline gene, which may be a read error. The chain uses TRBV5-1 and TRBJ2-7; TRBD1 aligns across 11 bases. The germline CDR1 and CDR2 sequences are SGHRS and YFSETQ. The CDR3 is made up of 16 amino acids. In nucleotides, the CDR3 is TGCGCCAGCAGCATGGGGACAGGGGGTATCTCCCACGAGCAGTACTTC. It is translated as CASSMGTGGISHEQYF.

Ten or more counts support this clonotype. This chain uses TRBV7-2 with TRBJ2-3; no firm D call. Trimming left V 1 base short and J 2 bases short, with 10 bases between. Germline CDR1 reads SGHTA; CDR2 reads FQGNSA. The CDR3 spans 15 residues. The CDR3 nucleotides read TGTGCCAGCAGCTTAGATGGGTTCCCCACAGATACGCAGTATTTT. As protein: CASSLDGFPTDTQYF.

This clonotype was counted many times. The rearrangement joins TRBV6-2 or TRBV6-3 to TRBJ1-1; weak D call: TRBD1 (6 bases). Trimming took off 0 bases at V and 2 bases at J, with 13 bases between the two ends. CDR3 length: 16 residues. Per the germline V gene, CDR1 is MNHEY and CDR2 is SVGEGT. The CDR3 protein is CASSYSLGGLNTEAFF. In DNA, the CDR3 is TGTGCCAGCAGTTACTCCCTAGGGGGACTTAACACTGAAGCTTTCTTT.